The TCR beta chain described here comes from a study of T-cell memory formation after mild COVID-19. In the study overall: TCR clusters were mostly confined to one donor each. Regarding the study as a whole: Among CD4+ contracting clones, most were CM and EM, and CD8+ ones EMRA. Whereas later expanders leaned CD4+, clones contracting day 15 to 85 showed a balanced CD4/CD8 makeup.

Worth noting for this clonotype: Its antigen is as yet unknown.

Researchers used 5'RACE with constant-segment primers to make TCR alpha and TCR beta cDNA libraries that carry sample barcodes and UMIs. Each CDR3 protein is one row after TCRdb ran MiXCR on the 5' RACE reads. The sample records 110,000 to 150,000 distinct CDR3 sequences, less than 25% being singletons. The germline V gene encodes CDR1 KGHDR and CDR2 SFDVKD. The V gene lost 0 bases and the J gene lost 7 bases, with 9 bases spanning the gap. There are 14 residues in the CDR3. Sequenced material: PBMCs or a T cell subset sorted from them (not recorded which). The clonotype comes from an adult woman who had mild COVID-19 (a few samples of this study predate the infection). Cell type and time point are not known. V usage is TRBV24-1 and J usage is TRBJ2-1; D is undetermined. CDR3 region: CATSDLTVWNEQFF. The CDR3 DNA follows: TGTGCCACCAGTGATTTGACAGTTTGGAATGAGCAGTTCTTC.